Sequencing of this TCR beta chain was carried out in a study of T cell responses to AZD1222 COVID-19 vaccine. Background on the study: Second doses that came at about 4 or about 12 weeks were put together. Study results and caveats: After the peak T cell response, and only then, were repertoires sampled. Variant regions that are unmutated are reportedly the target of nearly half of spike-specific TCRs. Among the donors, most were white British and more were female, and clonal diversity was possibly underestimated.

Using immunoSEQ multiplex PCR, the repertoire was profiled, and TCRdb retains in-frame clones only, with some absent. The data contain under 130,000 clones, about 90% of them singletons. On this clone: The antigen remains unidentified.

CDR1 is LGHDT and CDR2 is YNNKEL in the germline V gene (reference sequence). The CDR3 loop spans 15 amino acids. Deletions cut 2 bases from V and 3 bases from J, with 12 bases between. Specimen: peripheral blood, collected on day 0 of AZD1222 vaccination. This clonotype was obtained from an adult in good health. The chain is built from TRBV3-1 (or the pseudogene TRBV3-2) and TRBJ2-3, with D perhaps matching TRBD1 (6 bases). The CDR3 nucleotides read TGTGCCAGCAGCCAATGGCAGACAGGAACAGATACGCAGTATTTT. It is translated as CASSQWQTGTDTQYF.